The 9 T cell receptor beta chains reported below all come from one sample, sequenced in a study of T cells in Graves' hyperthyroidism and ophthalmopathy (dated by TCRdb to the late 2010s). Library preparation employed multiplex PCR. Sequenced on an Illumina HiSeq 2000. The TCR beta CDR3 regions were amplified from the RNA transcripts. A first-round RT-PCR of the TCR CDR3 used the HTBI primer set with the Qiagen OneStep RT-PCR kit. TCRdb reanalyzed the raw reads on its own, using fastp at Q25 for trimming and MiXCR for clone calling, and kept in-frame beta chains. Rows with a matching CDR3 protein are joined into one entry that keeps the most common DNA and genes. This sample lists about 290,000 distinct CDR3 sequences; more than 10% were detected once. The ten largest clones capture about 8% of the sample. The sequenced material came from blood. The receptor set was obtained from a woman aged 30 to 39 with Graves' hyperthyroidism that later progressed to Graves' ophthalmopathy.

This clonotype was seen at least ten times. This chain connects TRBV28 to TRBJ1-6, with a possible D match to TRBD1 (6 bases). V was cut by 8 bases and J by 7 bases, with 15 bases left in between. This CDR3 has 14 amino acids. Germline CDR1 MDHEN, CDR2 SYDVKM. CDR3 amino acids: CASAQGSLNSPLHF. The CDR3 DNA reads as TGTGCCAGCGCCCAGGGGAGTTTGAATTCACCCCTCCACTTT.

This clonotype occurred many times. The chain couples TRBV28 to TRBJ2-4; D is unclear. Germline CDR1 and CDR2: MDHEN and SYDVKM. The CDR3 covers 16 residues. V was clipped by 2 bases and J by 2 bases, with 13 bases between them. Here the CDR3 reads CASSLIHSSTKNIQYF. The CDR3 coding sequence is TGTGCCAGCAGTTTAATACATTCTTCTACCAAAAACATTCAGTACTTC.

This clonotype was recorded many times. V usage is TRBV30 and J usage is TRBJ1-2; 11 bases map to TRBD1. The CDR3 is 12 residues long. V shed 5 bases and J 8 bases; nucleotides not matched to a gene: 4. The germline gives CDR1 GTSNPN, CDR2 SVGIG (reference sequence). As DNA, the CDR3 is TGTGCCTGGGGACAGGGGGCTAAAGGCTACACCTTC. The encoded protein is CAWGQGAKGYTF.

This clonotype was detected a few times. The genes are TRBV2 and TRBJ2-7; possible D gene TRBD2, 6 bases. Deletions cut 6 bases from V and 2 bases from J, with 14 bases between. The CDR3 extends over 14 amino acids. Germline lookup yields CDR1 SNHLY and CDR2 FYNNEI. This CDR3 reads CASRESGLPYEQYF. The CDR3 bases are TGTGCCAGCAGAGAGAGCGGGTTACCCTACGAGCAGTACTTC.

This clonotype was seen repeatedly, ten times or more. This rearrangement joins TRBV28 to TRBJ2-7; 8 nucleotides line up with TRBD1. The germline V gene encodes CDR1 MDHEN and CDR2 SYDVKM. The CDR3 has 14 residues. J gave up 2 bases and V 6 bases, and 6 bases lay outside the gene matches. CDR3: CASSRTGSAYEQYF. DNA of the CDR3: TGTGCCAGCAGCCGGACAGGGTCTGCCTACGAGCAGTACTTC.

This clonotype turned up a few times. V is TRBV5-6 and J is TRBJ2-3; TRBD2 matches at 9 bases. The CDR3 is 19 residues long. With V trimmed by 3 bases and J by 3 bases, 17 bases remained unmatched. Germline lookup yields CDR1 SGHDT and CDR2 YYEEEE. CDR3 DNA: TGTGCCAGCAGCTATCAGACGGCGACTAGCGGCCAGGCGACAGATACGCAGTATTTT. This codes for CASSYQTATSGQATDTQYF.

The table lists this clonotype with a few counts. The chain is built from TRBV19 and TRBJ2-6; 8 bases map to TRBD1. V gave up 10 bases and J gave up 0 bases; unmatched junction bases: 5. The CDR3 runs 15 residues. The germline V gene encodes CDR1 LNHDA and CDR2 SQIVND (reference sequence). CDR3 region: CATGQGSSGANVLTF. The DNA of the CDR3 is TGTGCCACCGGACAGGGAAGCTCTGGGGCCAACGTCCTGACTTTC.

This clonotype has ten or more counts. V usage is TRBV12-3 or TRBV12-4 and J usage is TRBJ2-5; D is possibly TRBD2 (6 bases). CDR3 length: 12 amino acids. V dropped 6 bases and J dropped 7 bases, with 12 bases sitting between them. The CDR3 loop is CASRRDWRTQYF. In DNA, the CDR3 is TGTGCCAGCAGAAGGGACTGGCGGACCCAGTACTTC.

This clonotype has at least ten counts. The rearrangement links TRBV12-3 or TRBV12-4 to TRBJ1-5, with TRBD1 as a possible D gene (6 bases). The CDR3 consists of 15 residues. Deletions cut 5 bases from V and 4 bases from J, with 15 bases between. The CDR3 reads CASSADRNPNQPQHF. CDR3 bases: TGTGCCAGCAGTGCCGACAGGAACCCTAATCAGCCCCAGCATTTT.